A selection of T cell receptor beta chains follows, all from one sample in a study of lymphopenia after photon versus proton radiotherapy. Assay used: immunoSEQ multiplex PCR; TCRdb lists only in-frame clones, some missing. The sample has more than 20,000 clones, roughly 80% seen once. The source was peripheral blood, collected from a patient treated with photon-based radiotherapy. The receptors shown here come from a man aged 35 to 55 with gastric cancer. CDR3s include the opening cysteine and the closing phenylalanine or tryptophan. Fields, in order: CDR3 length, J gene, clone size, D gene, V gene, CDR3 DNA, CDR3 protein. D genes are given only for firm matches. Clone size appears in some rows only: once, few, many, or a class for an expanded clone.

len: 13
j_gene: TRBJ2-5
abundance: .
d_gene: .
v_gene: TRBV14
CDR3nt: TGTGCCAGCAGCCAAGATTGGTTCGGGACCCAGTACTTC
CDR3aa: CASSQDWFGTQYF

len: 15
j_gene: TRBJ1-4
abundance: .
d_gene: .
v_gene: TRBV7-9
CDR3nt: TGTGCCAGCAGCCCCCCCTGGGGGGCGACTGAAAAACTGTTTTTT
CDR3aa: CASSPPWGATEKLFF

len: 13
j_gene: TRBJ2-1
abundance: .
d_gene: .
v_gene: TRBV7-2
CDR3nt: TGTGCCAGCAGCTTGACATCATACAATGAGCAGTTCTTC
CDR3aa: CASSLTSYNEQFF

len: 13
j_gene: TRBJ2-7
abundance: .
d_gene: .
v_gene: TRBV28
CDR3nt: TGTGCCAGCAGTTTACCGGCAGGGATCGAGCAGTACTTC
CDR3aa: CASSLPAGIEQYF

len: 14
j_gene: TRBJ2-7
abundance: once
d_gene: TRBD1
v_gene: TRBV4-3
CDR3nt: TGCGCCAGCAGCCAACGGACAGGGGCCTACGAGCAGTACTTC
CDR3aa: CASSQRTGAYEQYF

len: 16
j_gene: TRBJ2-3
abundance: .
d_gene: TRBD2
v_gene: TRBV6-5
CDR3nt: TGTGCCAGCAGTTACGAGACTAGCGGTCGCACAGATACGCAGTATTTT
CDR3aa: CASSYETSGRTDTQYF

len: 14
j_gene: TRBJ2-7
abundance: once
d_gene: .
v_gene: TRBV27
CDR3nt: TGTGCCAGCAGTCCCAGGGAGATGGCAGCCGAGCAGTACTTC
CDR3aa: CASSPREMAAEQYF

len: 15
j_gene: TRBJ2-5
abundance: .
d_gene: .
v_gene: TRBV6-1
CDR3nt: TGTGCCAGCTTGAGAGGGAGCGCAGGCAAAGAGACCCAGTACTTC
CDR3aa: CASLRGSAGKETQYF

len: 14
j_gene: TRBJ1-4
abundance: .
d_gene: .
v_gene: TRBV5-1
CDR3nt: TGCGCCAGCAGCTTGGGGGGTATTAATGAAAAACTGTTTTTT
CDR3aa: CASSLGGINEKLFF

len: 17
j_gene: TRBJ2-3
abundance: .
d_gene: TRBD2
v_gene: TRBV11-2
CDR3nt: TGTGCCAGCAGCTTAGAAATAGCGGGGGGGGGCACAGATACGCAGTATTTT
CDR3aa: CASSLEIAGGGTDTQYF

len: 15
j_gene: TRBJ2-5
abundance: .
d_gene: TRBD1
v_gene: TRBV5-1
CDR3nt: TGCGCCAGCAGCCCCGGGACAGCCGCCCAAGAGACCCAGTACTTC
CDR3aa: CASSPGTAAQETQYF

len: 15
j_gene: TRBJ2-1
abundance: .
d_gene: .
v_gene: TRBV9
CDR3nt: TGTGCCAGCAGCGTAGGTGGGATAGGATCGAATGAGCAGTTCTTC
CDR3aa: CASSVGGIGSNEQFF

len: 15
j_gene: TRBJ1-4
abundance: .
d_gene: .
v_gene: TRBV10-2
CDR3nt: TGCGCCAGCAGTGAAGTAAAGGGGCAGAACGAAAAACTGTTTTTT
CDR3aa: CASSEVKGQNEKLFF

len: 16
j_gene: TRBJ2-2
abundance: .
d_gene: TRBD1
v_gene: TRBV27
CDR3nt: TGTGCCAGCAGTTCCCCTCCGGGACAGGGGATCGGGGAGCTGTTTTTT
CDR3aa: CASSSPPGQGIGELFF

len: 13
j_gene: TRBJ1-2
abundance: .
d_gene: .
v_gene: TRBV7-9
CDR3nt: TGTGCCAGCAGCTTACAGGGGATCAGCGGCTACACCTTC
CDR3aa: CASSLQGISGYTF

len: 17
j_gene: TRBJ2-3
abundance: .
d_gene: TRBD2
v_gene: TRBV25-1
CDR3nt: TGTGCCAGCAGTGAATCATCTAGCGGGGGGGGCACAGATACGCAGTATTTT
CDR3aa: CASSESSSGGGTDTQYF

len: 18
j_gene: TRBJ2-7
abundance: once
d_gene: .
v_gene: TRBV21-1
CDR3nt: TGTGCCAGCAGCAAACCTGATATTAAGGGGACAGGGAAGTACGAGCAGTACTTC
CDR3aa: CASSKPDIKGTGKYEQYF

len: 14
j_gene: TRBJ2-3
abundance: .
d_gene: TRBD2
v_gene: TRBV29-1
CDR3nt: TGCAGCGCCATGACTAGCCCCTCGGCGGATACGCAGTATTTT
CDR3aa: CSAMTSPSADTQYF

len: 12
j_gene: TRBJ1-1
abundance: few
d_gene: .
v_gene: TRBV19
CDR3nt: TGTGCCAGTAGTATGGGGGACACTGAAGCTTTCTTT
CDR3aa: CASSMGDTEAFF

len: 14
j_gene: TRBJ2-7
abundance: .
d_gene: TRBD1
v_gene: TRBV5-6
CDR3nt: TGTGCCAGCAGCACGAACCAGGGGGCGGGCGAGCAGTACTTC
CDR3aa: CASSTNQGAGEQYF

len: 15
j_gene: TRBJ2-3
abundance: .
d_gene: TRBD1
v_gene: TRBV27
CDR3nt: TGTGCCAGCAGTCGAACAGGGGAACTCACAGATACGCAGTATTTT
CDR3aa: CASSRTGELTDTQYF

len: 18
j_gene: TRBJ2-1
abundance: .
d_gene: .
v_gene: TRBV30
CDR3nt: TGTGCCTGGATATCCGGGGGGCCCCCTTCAAGCTCCTACAATGAGCAGTTCTTC
CDR3aa: CAWISGGPPSSSYNEQFF

len: 17
j_gene: TRBJ1-4
abundance: once
d_gene: TRBD1
v_gene: TRBV11-2
CDR3nt: TGTGCCAGCAGCCCCTCCGGGACAGGGGGAACTAATGAAAAACTGTTTTTT
CDR3aa: CASSPSGTGGTNEKLFF

len: 13
j_gene: TRBJ1-2
abundance: .
d_gene: .
v_gene: TRBV5-1
CDR3nt: TGCGCCAGCAGCCCTTCAGGGAACTATGGCTACACCTTC
CDR3aa: CASSPSGNYGYTF

len: 15
j_gene: TRBJ1-5
abundance: .
d_gene: .
v_gene: TRBV27
CDR3nt: TGTGCCAGCAGTTTTTCGGTTTATAGCAATCAGCCCCAGCATTTT
CDR3aa: CASSFSVYSNQPQHF

len: 12
j_gene: TRBJ1-1
abundance: .
d_gene: TRBD1
v_gene: TRBV30
CDR3nt: TGTGCCTGGGGGACAGGGAACACTGAAGCTTTCTTT
CDR3aa: CAWGTGNTEAFF